The 18 T cell receptor beta chains given below trace back to one sample, sequenced in a study of glioma-infiltrating T cells (dated by TCRdb to the mid-2010s). Sequencing instrument: Illumina MiSeq. The iRepertoire nested amplicon-rescue multiplex PCR (arm-PCR) platform was used to amplify TCR alpha and beta CDR3 regions from RNA. The raw public data were reprocessed by TCRdb itself: fastp quality trimming at Q25, MiXCR clonotype calling, in-frame beta chains only. CDR3 protein duplicates are merged, each entry listing the most common genes and DNA. Counted in this sample were 40,000 or so distinct CDR3 sequences; about a fifth of them appeared once. The top ten hold 5% to 8% of the sample. The sample consisted of glioma tissue, nonneoplastic brain tissue, or PBMCs (not recorded which). The receptor source for this set is a human donor with low-grade glioma or glioblastoma, undergoing nonglioma brain surgery, or in good health (not recorded which).

This clonotype was picked up many times. The gene calls are TRBV11-2 and TRBJ1-5; D is uncertain. The CDR3 extends over 13 amino acids. Trimming took 2 bases from V and 4 from J, leaving 6 bases between them. Germline V gene sequence: CDR1 SGHAT, CDR2 FQNNGV. For the CDR3, the DNA is TGTGCCAGCAGCTTATCCCTTAATCAGCCCCAGCATTTT. It yields the protein CASSLSLNQPQHF.

In its sample, this clonotype was seen many times. The V gene is TRBV25-1, the J gene TRBJ2-2; TRBD1 is a possible D gene (5 bases). The CDR3 covers 15 residues. Germline lookup yields CDR1 MGHDK and CDR2 SYGVNS. Trimming shortened V by 3 bases and J by 1 base, and 9 bases separated the two germline ends. In DNA form, the CDR3 reads TGTGCCAGCAGTGATCAAACAGGGAACACCGGGGAGCTGTTTTTT. It codes for CASSDQTGNTGELFF.

This clonotype appeared a few times. The chain joins TRBV7-2 to TRBJ2-6; 7 nucleotides align to TRBD1. There are 18 residues in the CDR3. Unmatched junction bases numbered 14, after V lost 5 bases and J lost 4 bases. Germline CDR1 and CDR2: SGHTA and FQGNSA. CDR3 sequence: CASSPGRQGLGGANVLTF. CDR3 coding DNA: TGTGCCAGCAGCCCCGGCCGACAGGGTTTGGGGGGGGCCAACGTCCTGACTTTC.

Within the sample, this clonotype is medium-sized. The chain has TRBV27 and TRBJ2-3; no firm D call. The CDR3 has 12 amino acids. V was cut by 3 bases and J by 7 bases, with 8 bases left in between. Germline loops: CDR1 MNHEY, CDR2 SMNVEV (reference sequence). CDR3 sequence: CASSLNSNTQYF. The CDR3 bases are TGTGCCAGCAGTTTGAATTCAAATACGCAGTATTTT.

This clonotype is judged medium-sized. One end of the junction fails to match germline, which may point to a read error. The chain joins TRBV6-1 to TRBJ2-2, with 10 nucleotides matching TRBD1. The CDR3 spans 12 residues. The germline gives CDR1 MNHNS, CDR2 SASEGT. The CDR3 DNA reads TGTGCCAGCAGTGAGGGGACAGGGGAATTGTTCTTC. This sequence encodes CASSEGTGELFF.

The table lists this clonotype with many counts. The chain couples TRBV12-3 or TRBV12-4 to TRBJ1-2; D remains unclear. This CDR3 has 14 residues. V lost 0 bases, J lost 0 bases, and 5 bases lay in between. The CDR3 region is CASSLATANYGYTF. The CDR3 nucleotides read TGTGCCAGCAGTTTAGCGACGGCTAACTATGGCTACACCTTC.

This clonotype was observed a handful of times. The V gene is TRBV5-1, the J gene TRBJ2-3; the D gene is possibly TRBD1 (6 bases). Looked up from germline, CDR1 is SGHRS and CDR2 is YFSETQ. The CDR3 length is 16 residues. Trimming took 4 bases from V and 1 from J, leaving 16 bases between them. CDR3 region: CASSLPTGSGTDTQYF. The DNA for the CDR3 is TGCGCCAGCAGCCTCCCCACAGGGAGTGGCACAGATACGCAGTATTTT.

This clonotype appeared once. This may stem from a read error, because a much larger clone lies one nucleotide away. The gene calls are TRBV20-1 and TRBJ2-1; a weak D match, TRBD2 (5 bases). CDR3 size: 14 residues. The V end lost 1 base, the J end lost 9 bases, and 16 bases lay between the germline ends. The germline V gene encodes CDR1 DFQATT and CDR2 SNEGSKA (reference sequence). The DNA for the CDR3 is TGCAGTGCTAGAGGGGGAGTGGGAGAGGTTGAGCAGTTCTTC. Its protein product is CSARGGVGEVEQFF.

This chain links TRBV12-3 or TRBV12-4 with TRBJ2-2; no definite D call. The CDR3 has 13 amino acids. The V end was cut by 11 bases, the J end by 0 bases, with 10 bases between. For the CDR3, the DNA is TGTGCCGCAAGGAGTTCGAACACCGGGGAGCTGTTTTTT. This sequence encodes CAARSSNTGELFF.

This clonotype was counted ten times or more. The chain has TRBV7-8 and TRBJ2-1, with D hard to call. The germline V gene has CDR1 SGHVS and CDR2 FQNEAQ. The CDR3 length is 12 residues. Trimming pared 1 base from V and 7 bases from J, leaving 5 bases between. The CDR3 region has the DNA TGTGCCAGCAGCTTAGGTATGAATGAGCAGTTCTTC. Its translation is CASSLGMNEQFF.

This clonotype was observed many times. The chain is built from TRBV4-1 and TRBJ1-1; TRBD1 is a possible D gene (5 bases). V lost 2 bases to trimming and J lost 1 base, with 14 bases between them. The CDR3 totals 16 residues. CDR1 is MGHRA and CDR2 is YSYEKL in the germline V gene. CDR3 in DNA: TGCGCCAGCAGCCAATCCCAAGGGGCCCCGAACACTGAAGCTTTCTTT. Amino acid sequence: CASSQSQGAPNTEAFF.

This clonotype was detected only a few times. No conserved phenylalanine or tryptophan ends this CDR3, so it is likely a read error. The chain links TRBV10-2 to TRBJ2-7; D might be TRBD2 (5 bases). CDR1 and CDR2 (germline): WSHSY, SAAADI. There are 14 residues in the CDR3. The germline V and J ends were trimmed by 2 bases and 0 bases, with 8 bases remaining between them. The chain's CDR3 is CASSETRGSYEQYL. Written as DNA, the CDR3 is TGCGCCAGCAGTGAGACCCGGGGCTCCTACGAGCAGTACCTC.

This clonotype occurred many times. The rearrangement uses TRBV18 and TRBJ2-1; tentatively, D is TRBD2 (6 bases). CDR3 length: 13 amino acids. V was pared by 3 bases and J by 5 bases, with 8 bases between. Germline V gene sequence: CDR1 KGHSH, CDR2 LQKENI. In DNA, the CDR3 is TGTGCCAGCTCACCGGGACTCCACAATGAGCAGTTCTTC. Its translation is CASSPGLHNEQFF.

In this sample, this clonotype turned up a few times. The chain uses TRBV13 and TRBJ1-2; no firm D call. The length of the CDR3 is 16 residues. Germline loops: CDR1 PRHDT, CDR2 FYEKMQ (reference sequence). The ends were cut back, 0 bases at V and 0 bases at J, with 11 bases in the middle. The CDR3 coding sequence is TGTGCCAGCAGCTTAGGCTTTGAGAGATCTAACTATGGCTACACCTTC. This sequence encodes CASSLGFERSNYGYTF. Using reference TRBV13 and TRBJ1-2 for the parts outside the CDR3, the full variable domain is AAGVIQSPRHLIKEKRETATLKCYPIPRHDTVYWYQQGPGQDPQFLISFYEKMQSDKGSIPDRFSAQQFSDYHSELNMSSLELGDSALYFCASSLGFERSNYGYTFGSGTRLTVV.

The table lists this clonotype with a few counts. The chain employs TRBV5-1 and TRBJ2-3; maybe TRBD2 (6 bases). The CDR3 loop spans 15 amino acids. Germline assignment: CDR1 SGHRS and CDR2 YFSETQ. Trimming shortened V by 0 bases and J by 0 bases, and 8 bases separated the two germline ends. The chain's CDR3 is CASSLERASTDTQYF. The CDR3 nucleotides are TGCGCCAGCAGCTTGGAGCGGGCGAGCACAGATACGCAGTATTTT.

This clonotype was seen ten or more times. The J gene is TRBJ2-3, the V gene TRBV28, with 7 bases lining up with TRBD2. Per germline, CDR1 MDHEN and CDR2 SYDVKM. The CDR3 has 14 amino acids. V trimming: 6 bases; J trimming: 2 bases; junction bases outside the gene matches: 5. CDR3 in DNA: TGTGCCAGCAGGCCGGGACTACACACAGATACGCAGTATTTT. It codes for CASRPGLHTDTQYF.

This clonotype was seen many times. The chain combines TRBV4-2 with TRBJ2-7; no reliable D call. CDR3 length: 15 amino acids. V was cut by 0 bases and J by 3 bases, with 12 bases left in between. The germline V gene has CDR1 LGHNA and CDR2 YNFKEQ. Here the CDR3 reads CASSQEKSPFYEQYF. CDR3 bases: TGTGCCAGCAGCCAAGAGAAGAGTCCCTTCTACGAGCAGTACTTC.

This clonotype has ten or more counts. J is TRBJ1-3 and V is TRBV2; 9 bases agree with TRBD1. The V and J ends lost 4 bases and 6 bases, in that order; junction bases with no gene match: 7. This CDR3 spans 15 amino acids. Germline-derived CDR1 and CDR2 are SNHLY and FYNNEI. The CDR3 reads CASSGKGQGENTIYF. The DNA of the CDR3 is TGTGCCAGCAGTGGGAAGGGACAGGGTGAAAACACCATATATTTT. Combining the CDR3 with reference TRBV2 and TRBJ1-3 gives the whole variable domain EPEVTQTPSHQVTQMGQEVILRCVPISNHLYFYWYRQILGQKVEFLVSFYNNEISEKSEIFDDQFSVERPDGSNFTLKIRSTKLEDSAMYFCASSGKGQGENTIYFGEGSWLTVV.